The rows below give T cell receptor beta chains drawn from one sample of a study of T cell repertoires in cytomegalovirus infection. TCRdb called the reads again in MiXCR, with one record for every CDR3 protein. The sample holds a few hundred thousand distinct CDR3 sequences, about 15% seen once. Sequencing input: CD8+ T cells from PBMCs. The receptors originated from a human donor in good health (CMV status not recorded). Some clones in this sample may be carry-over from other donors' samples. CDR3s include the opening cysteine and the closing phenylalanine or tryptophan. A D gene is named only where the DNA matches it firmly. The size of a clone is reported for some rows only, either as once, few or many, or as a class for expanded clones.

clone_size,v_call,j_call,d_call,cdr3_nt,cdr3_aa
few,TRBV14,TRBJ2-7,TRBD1,TGTGCCAGCAGCCCGCACGACAGGGGGCCCTACGAGCAGTACTTC,CASSPHDRGPYEQYF
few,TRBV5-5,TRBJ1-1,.,TGTGCCAGCAGCTTAGAACAGCCCGGGACTGAAGCTTTCTTT,CASSLEQPGTEAFF
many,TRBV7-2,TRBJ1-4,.,TGTGCCAGCAGCCCACCGGTTGGGGATTCAGGGGAATGGGGCCTTAATGAAAAACTGTTTTTT,CASSPPVGDSGEWGLNEKLFF
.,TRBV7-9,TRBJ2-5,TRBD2,TGTGCCAGCAGCTCGACCGGACTAGCGGGGGGCCAAGAGACCCAGTACTTC,CASSSTGLAGGQETQYF
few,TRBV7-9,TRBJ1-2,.,TGTGCCAGCAGCTTAGTTGATGCAGGACCTAACTATGGCTACACCTTC,CASSLVDAGPNYGYTF
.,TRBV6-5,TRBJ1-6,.,TGTGCCAGCAGACTTTATAATTCACCCCTCCACTTT,CASRLYNSPLHF
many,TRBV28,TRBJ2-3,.,TGTGCCACCACCTCGACAGACCTCAGCACAGATACGCAGTATTTT,CATTSTDLSTDTQYF
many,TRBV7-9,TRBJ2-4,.,TGTGCCAGCAGCTTTGACAGGAAAGAAGCCAAAAACATTCAGTACTTC,CASSFDRKEAKNIQYF
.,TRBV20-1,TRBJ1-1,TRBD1,TGCAGTGCAAGGACAGGGAGCACTGAAGCTTTCTTT,CSARTGSTEAFF
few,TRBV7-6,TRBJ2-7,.,TGTGCCATCTGGCAGGGCCTCTACGAGCAGTACTTC,CAIWQGLYEQYF
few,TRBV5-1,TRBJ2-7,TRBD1,TGCGCCAGCAGCTTAACCGGGACAGGGAATTCCTACGAGCAGTACTTC,CASSLTGTGNSYEQYF
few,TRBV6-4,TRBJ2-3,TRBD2,TGTGCCAGCAGTGACGTAGCGGGGGGGTCCACAGATACGCAGTATTTT,CASSDVAGGSTDTQYF
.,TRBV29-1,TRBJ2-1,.,TGCAGCGGGGAGGGGGAGACCCGATACAATGAGCAGTTCTTC,CSGEGETRYNEQFF
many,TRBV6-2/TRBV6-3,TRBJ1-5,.,TGTGCCAGCAGTTACCCCCGGGCGCCGCGTCAGCCCCAGCATTTT,CASSYPRAPRQPQHF
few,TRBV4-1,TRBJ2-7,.,TGCGCCAGCAGTCTTCAGGCTAGGGGCGGTGGCGAGCAGTACTTC,CASSLQARGGGEQYF
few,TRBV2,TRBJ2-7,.,TGTGCCAGCATCGAGGGGGACTTGGGCTACGAGCAGTACTTC,CASIEGDLGYEQYF
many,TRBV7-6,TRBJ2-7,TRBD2,TGTGCCAGCAGCCCCCGGACTAGTCGTCCCCACGAGCAGTACTTC,CASSPRTSRPHEQYF
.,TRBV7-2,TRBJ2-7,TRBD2,TGTGCCAGCAGCTGGACTAGCGGGGGAACCTACGAGCAGTACTTC,CASSWTSGGTYEQYF
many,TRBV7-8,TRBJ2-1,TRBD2,TGTGCCAGCAGACGGACTAGCGGGCGTTACAATGAGCAGTTCTTC,CASRRTSGRYNEQFF
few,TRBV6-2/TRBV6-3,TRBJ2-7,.,TGTGCCAGCAGTACCCCGGACGGAACCTACGAGCAGTACTTC,CASSTPDGTYEQYF
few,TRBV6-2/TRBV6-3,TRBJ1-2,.,TGTGCCAGCAGTCCCTCGATCGATCCAAATGGCTACACCTTC,CASSPSIDPNGYTF
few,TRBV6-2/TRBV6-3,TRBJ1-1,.,TGTGCCAGCAGTCTTGATGGCCTTACTCTTGAAGCTTTCTTT,CASSLDGLTLEAFF
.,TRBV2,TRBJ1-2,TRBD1,TGTGCCAGCAGGGGGACAGCCAGCTATGGCTACACCTTC,CASRGTASYGYTF
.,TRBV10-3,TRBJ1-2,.,TGTGCCATCAGTGAGACCTCTTTGGATGGCTACACCTTC,CAISETSLDGYTF
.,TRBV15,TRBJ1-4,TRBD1,TGTGCCACCAGCAGGGGTACACAGGGGGCAGGGGAAAAACTGTTTTTT,CATSRGTQGAGEKLFF
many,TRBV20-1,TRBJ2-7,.,TGCAGTGCTAGAGATATTGGGGGAGGAGACTACGAGCAGTACTTC,CSARDIGGGDYEQYF
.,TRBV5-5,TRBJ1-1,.,TGTGCCAGCAGCTTGTACCCGGCAACTGAAGCTTTCTTT,CASSLYPATEAFF
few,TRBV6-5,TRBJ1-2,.,TGTGCCAGCAGTTACTTCGTCAGCTCCCTAGGCTATGGCTACACCTTC,CASSYFVSSLGYGYTF
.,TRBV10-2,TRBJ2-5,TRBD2,TGCGCCAGCAGTCGGACTAGCGGGCTTCAAGAGACCCAGTACTTC,CASSRTSGLQETQYF
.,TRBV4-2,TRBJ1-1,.,TGTGCCAGCAGCCAAGGGGGGGCTGGAGCTTTCTTT,CASSQGGAGAFF
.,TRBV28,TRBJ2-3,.,TGTGCCAGCAGCCAGGGAAGTAGCACAGATACGCAGTATTTT,CASSQGSSTDTQYF
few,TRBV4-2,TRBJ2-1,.,TGTGCCAGCAGCCAAGAAAAGGGGACCCTCAATGAGCAGTTCTTC,CASSQEKGTLNEQFF
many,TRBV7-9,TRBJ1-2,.,TGTGCCAGCAGCTTAGGTGAAGCTTTCTATGGCTACACCTTC,CASSLGEAFYGYTF